This TCR beta chain was recovered during a study of early T cells in non-severe SARS-CoV-2 infection. Study-level background: Chains were not paired, and sequencing was done on bulk RNA from unsorted whole blood. Study-level results: Matching results from VDJdb favored anti-spike CD8 responses, leaving private and CD4 specificities undetected.

Researchers attached unique molecular identifiers to individual cDNA molecules. TCRdb reprocessed the 5' RACE reads with MiXCR, giving one entry per CDR3 protein. Of 50,000 to 65,000 distinct CDR3 sequences in the sample, approximately 13% were seen once. The V end was cut by 6 bases, the J end by 7 bases, with 19 bases between. CDR3 length equals 13 residues. In germline, CDR1 is SQVTM, CDR2 ANQGSEA. Note on this clonotype: Its antigen is currently unknown.

This clonotype was obtained from an adult who was a healthcare worker with PCR-confirmed SARS-CoV-2 infection or an uninfected control (not recorded which). The material sequenced was whole blood. The chain carries TRBV29-1 and TRBJ2-7, with D perhaps assigned TRBD1 or TRBD2 (5 bases each). DNA for the CDR3: TGCAGCGTCCGATGGGACCTCCGCGGGGAGCAGTACTTC. It yields the protein CSVRWDLRGEQYF.